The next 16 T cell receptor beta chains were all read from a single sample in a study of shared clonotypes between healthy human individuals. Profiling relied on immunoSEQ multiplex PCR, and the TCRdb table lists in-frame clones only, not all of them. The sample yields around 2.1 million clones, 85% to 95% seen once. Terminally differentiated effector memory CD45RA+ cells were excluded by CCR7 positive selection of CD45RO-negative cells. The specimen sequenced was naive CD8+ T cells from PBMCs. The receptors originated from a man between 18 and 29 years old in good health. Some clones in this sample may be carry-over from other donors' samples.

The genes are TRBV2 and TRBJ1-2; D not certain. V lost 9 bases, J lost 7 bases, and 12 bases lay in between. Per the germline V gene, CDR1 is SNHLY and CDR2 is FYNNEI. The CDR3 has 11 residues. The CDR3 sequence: CARTEGSGYTF. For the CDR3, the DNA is TGTGCCAGGACCGAGGGAAGTGGCTACACCTTC. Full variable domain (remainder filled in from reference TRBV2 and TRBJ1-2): EPEVTQTPSHQVTQMGQEVILRCVPISNHLYFYWYRQILGQKVEFLVSFYNNEISEKSEIFDDQFSVERPDGSNFTLKIRSTKLEDSAMYFCARTEGSGYTFGSGTRLTVV.

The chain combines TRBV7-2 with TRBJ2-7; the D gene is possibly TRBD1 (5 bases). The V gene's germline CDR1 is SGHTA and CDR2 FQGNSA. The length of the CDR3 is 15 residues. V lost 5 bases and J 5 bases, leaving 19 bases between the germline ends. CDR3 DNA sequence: TGTGCCAGCAGCCTCCCAAAGAACCAGGGAAACGAGCAGTACTTC. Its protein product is CASSLPKNQGNEQYF.

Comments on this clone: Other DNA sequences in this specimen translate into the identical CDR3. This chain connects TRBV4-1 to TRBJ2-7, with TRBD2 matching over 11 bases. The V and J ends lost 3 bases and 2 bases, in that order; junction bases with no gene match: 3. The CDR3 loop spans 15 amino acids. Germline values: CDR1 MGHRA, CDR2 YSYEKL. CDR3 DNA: TGCGCCAGCAGCCAGGGACTAGCGGACACCTACGAGCAGTACTTC. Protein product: CASSQGLADTYEQYF.

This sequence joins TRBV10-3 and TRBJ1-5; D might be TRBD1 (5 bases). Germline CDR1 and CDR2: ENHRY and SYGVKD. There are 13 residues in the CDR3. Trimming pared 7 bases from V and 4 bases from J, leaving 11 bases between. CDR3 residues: CAITPGPNQPQHF. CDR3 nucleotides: TGTGCCATCACCCCGGGACCTAATCAGCCCCAGCATTTT.

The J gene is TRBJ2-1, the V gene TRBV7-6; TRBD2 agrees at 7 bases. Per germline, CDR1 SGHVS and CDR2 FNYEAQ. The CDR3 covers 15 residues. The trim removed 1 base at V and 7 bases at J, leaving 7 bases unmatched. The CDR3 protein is CASSLGRGEGNEQFF. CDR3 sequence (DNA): TGTGCCAGCAGCTTAGGTCGCGGGGAGGGGAATGAGCAGTTCTTC.

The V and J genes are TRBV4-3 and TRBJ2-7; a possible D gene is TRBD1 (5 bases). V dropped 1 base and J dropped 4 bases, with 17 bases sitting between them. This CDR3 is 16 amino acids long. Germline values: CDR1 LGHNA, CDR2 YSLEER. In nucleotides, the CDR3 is TGCGCCAGCAGCCAAGGGGATGTGCAGGGATCGTACGAGCAGTACTTC. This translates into CASSQGDVQGSYEQYF.

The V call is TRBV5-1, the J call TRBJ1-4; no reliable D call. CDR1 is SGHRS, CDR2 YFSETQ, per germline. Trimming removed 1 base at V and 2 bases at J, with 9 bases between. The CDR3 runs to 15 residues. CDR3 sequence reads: CASSLLPGTNEKLFF. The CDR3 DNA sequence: TGCGCCAGCAGCTTGCTTCCGGGGACTAATGAAAAACTGTTTTTT.

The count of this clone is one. The CDR3, as DNA: TGTGCCAGCAGCTTTCCCCGTACGGTCACGAACACCGGGGAGCTGTTTTTT. Amino acids: CASSFPRTVTNTGELFF. The chain joins TRBV7-2 to TRBJ2-2; D not certain. V was cut by 3 bases and J by 0 bases, with 14 bases left in between. The germline CDR1 and CDR2 sequences are SGHTA and FQGNSA. This CDR3 comprises 17 residues.

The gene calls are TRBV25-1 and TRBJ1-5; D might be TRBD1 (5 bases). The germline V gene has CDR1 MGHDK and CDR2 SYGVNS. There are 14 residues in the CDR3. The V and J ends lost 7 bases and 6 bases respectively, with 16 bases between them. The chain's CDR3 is CASTLGASSQPQHF. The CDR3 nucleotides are TGTGCCAGCACCCTTGGGGCCTCGAGTCAGCCCCAGCATTTT.

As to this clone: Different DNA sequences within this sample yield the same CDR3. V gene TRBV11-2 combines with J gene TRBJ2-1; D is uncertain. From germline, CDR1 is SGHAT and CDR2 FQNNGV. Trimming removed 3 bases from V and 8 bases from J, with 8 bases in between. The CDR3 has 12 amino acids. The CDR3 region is CASSFFGDEQFF. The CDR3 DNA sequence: TGTGCCAGCAGCTTCTTCGGTGATGAGCAGTTCTTC.

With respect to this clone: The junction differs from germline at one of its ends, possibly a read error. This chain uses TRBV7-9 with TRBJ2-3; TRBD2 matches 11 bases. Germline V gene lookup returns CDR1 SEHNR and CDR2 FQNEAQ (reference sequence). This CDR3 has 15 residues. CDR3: CASRLAGGFTDTQYF. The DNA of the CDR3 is TGTGCCAGCAGGTTAGCGGGAGGGTTCACAGATACGCAGTATTTT.

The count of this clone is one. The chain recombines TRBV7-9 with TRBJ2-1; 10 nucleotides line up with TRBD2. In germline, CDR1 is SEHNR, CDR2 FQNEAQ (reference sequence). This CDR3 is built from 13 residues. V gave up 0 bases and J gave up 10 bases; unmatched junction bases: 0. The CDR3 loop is CASSLAGLAEQFF. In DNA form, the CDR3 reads TGTGCCAGCAGCTTAGCGGGACTAGCGGAGCAGTTCTTC.

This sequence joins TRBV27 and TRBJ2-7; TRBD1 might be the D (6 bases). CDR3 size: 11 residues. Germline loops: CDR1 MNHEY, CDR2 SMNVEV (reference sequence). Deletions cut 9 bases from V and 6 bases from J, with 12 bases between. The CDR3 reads CASQGLGEQYF. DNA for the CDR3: TGTGCCAGTCAGGGGCTTGGCGAGCAGTACTTC.

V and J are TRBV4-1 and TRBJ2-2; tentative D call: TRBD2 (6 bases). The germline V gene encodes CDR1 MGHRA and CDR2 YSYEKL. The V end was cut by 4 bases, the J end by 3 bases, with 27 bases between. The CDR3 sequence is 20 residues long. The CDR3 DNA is TGCGCCAGCAGCCTACGTGGGAGACTAGACCCGTCGGCGGACACCGGGGAGCTGTTTTTT. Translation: CASSLRGRLDPSADTGELFF.

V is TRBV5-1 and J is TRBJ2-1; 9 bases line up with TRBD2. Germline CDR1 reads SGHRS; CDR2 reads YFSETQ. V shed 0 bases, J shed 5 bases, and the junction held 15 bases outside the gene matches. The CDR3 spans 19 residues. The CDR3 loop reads CASSLARFPGTSSDNEQFF. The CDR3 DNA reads TGCGCCAGCAGCTTGGCACGGTTCCCGGGGACTAGCAGCGACAATGAGCAGTTCTTC.

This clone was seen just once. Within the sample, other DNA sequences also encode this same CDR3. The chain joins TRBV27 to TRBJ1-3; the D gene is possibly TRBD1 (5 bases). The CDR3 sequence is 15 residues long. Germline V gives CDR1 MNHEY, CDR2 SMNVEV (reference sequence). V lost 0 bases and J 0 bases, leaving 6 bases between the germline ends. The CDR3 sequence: CASSLSRGSGNTIYF. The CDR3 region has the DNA TGTGCCAGCAGTTTATCTAGGGGCTCTGGAAACACCATATATTTT.